This T cell receptor (beta chain) is from a study of cytomegalovirus exposure and HLA in healthy donors. A multiplex PCR was run with 60 Vbeta primers and 13 Jbeta primers. Only in-frame clones appear in the TCRdb table, and some are missing; sequencing was by immunoSEQ multiplex PCR. The table includes about 170,000 clones, about four fifths detected once. Looked up from germline, CDR1 is SGHRS and CDR2 is YFSETQ. This CDR3 has 15 residues. With 4 bases clipped from V and 0 bases from J, the junction kept 7 bases outside the gene matches. The source of this sequence is a woman between 45 and 65 years old in good health and CMV-seronegative. The sequencing input was PBMCs. This chain connects TRBV5-1 to TRBJ2-7, with 7 bases identical to TRBD2. CDR3 sequence reads: CASSRREVGSYEQYF. DNA of the CDR3: TGCGCCAGCAGCCGACGGGAGGTAGGCTCCTACGAGCAGTACTTC.